The rows below give T cell receptor beta chains drawn from one sample of a study of T cell repertoires in cytomegalovirus infection. TCRdb itself ran the reads through MiXCR, one entry per CDR3 protein. This sample yields approximately 750,000 distinct CDR3 sequences, of which 35% are seen a single time; under 3% belongs to the top ten. Sequenced material: PBMCs. The receptors here all came from a human donor in good health (CMV status not recorded). Some clones in this sample may be carry-over from other donors' samples. Both conserved end residues are part of each CDR3. A D gene is named only where the DNA matches it firmly. Clone size is not always given. Where it is, it says once, few, many or a class for expanded clones.

- | TRBJ1-6 | TRBV20-1 | - | CSAPQPEGQNSPLHF | TGCAGTGCCCCCCAACCGGAAGGGCAGAATTCACCCCTCCACTTT
- | TRBJ2-1 | TRBV6-1 | TRBD2 | CASSEARSGSRNEQFF | TGTGCCAGCAGTGAAGCGCGCAGCGGGAGCAGAAATGAGCAGTTCTTC
many | TRBJ2-1 | TRBV7-2 | - | CASSLAGFEQFF | TGTGCCAGCAGCTTAGCGGGGTTCGAGCAGTTCTTC
many | TRBJ2-1 | TRBV7-2 | TRBD1 | CASSATWGLTGGSYNEQFF | TGTGCCAGCAGCGCCACTTGGGGTTTAACAGGGGGCTCCTACAATGAGCAGTTCTTC
once | TRBJ2-3 | TRBV5-6 | - | CASSLEGLENTDTQYF | TGTGCCAGCAGCTTGGAAGGGTTGGAAAACACAGATACGCAGTATTTT
- | TRBJ2-2 | TRBV7-2 | - | CASSLVLGRANTGELFF | TGTGCCAGCAGCTTAGTTCTCGGCAGGGCGAACACCGGGGAGCTGTTTTTT
- | TRBJ2-3 | TRBV4-2 | - | CASSQESPPRTDTQYF | TGTGCCAGCAGCCAAGAAAGCCCCCCCCGCACAGATACGCAGTATTTT
few | TRBJ2-7 | TRBV6-6 | TRBD1 | CASSSGQGAFNEQYF | TGTGCCAGCAGTTCGGGACAGGGGGCATTTAACGAGCAGTACTTC
- | TRBJ2-1 | TRBV6-5 | TRBD2 | CARSSPSGGSTYNEQFF | TGTGCCCGCAGTTCTCCTAGCGGGGGATCAACCTACAATGAGCAGTTCTTC
many | TRBJ2-2 | TRBV4-1 | - | CASSPRAGELFF | TGCGCCAGCAGCCCTAGGGCCGGGGAGCTGTTTTTT
few | TRBJ1-1 | TRBV7-4 | - | CASRGGPRNTEAFF | TGTGCCAGCAGGGGGGGACCGCGGAACACTGAAGCTTTCTTT
- | TRBJ1-5 | TRBV19 | TRBD1 | CASSETGERQPQHF | TGTGCCAGTAGTGAGACAGGGGAACGACAGCCCCAGCATTTT
- | TRBJ2-5 | TRBV3-1 | TRBD1 | CASSHGPGQGRETQYF | TGTGCCAGCAGCCATGGTCCGGGACAGGGGCGAGAGACCCAGTACTTC
- | TRBJ2-7 | TRBV4-1 | TRBD2 | CASSQESLAGLAYEQYF | TGCGCCAGCAGCCAAGAATCTCTAGCGGGGTTAGCCTACGAGCAGTACTTC
many | TRBJ2-5 | TRBV11-2 | TRBD2 | CASSPRGGRSETQYF | TGTGCCAGCAGCCCCCGCGGCGGGAGAAGCGAGACCCAGTACTTC
many | TRBJ2-4 | TRBV7-9 | - | CASSLSELAKNIQYF | TGTGCCAGCAGCCTATCCGAACTAGCCAAAAACATTCAGTACTTC
many | TRBJ2-5 | TRBV7-2 | - | CASSSDPRRQETQYF | TGTGCCAGCAGCTCGGACCCGCGGCGCCAAGAGACCCAGTACTTC
- | TRBJ2-7 | TRBV27 | TRBD1 | CASRGIRDRGYEQYF | TGTGCCAGCAGGGGTATACGGGACAGGGGCTACGAGCAGTACTTC
- | TRBJ2-7 | TRBV19 | - | CASSITGVEGFYEQYF | TGTGCCAGTAGTATAACCGGCGTCGAGGGGTTCTACGAGCAGTACTTC
- | TRBJ2-3 | TRBV14 | - | CASSQGFRWYF | TGTGCCAGCAGCCAAGGATTCCGGTGGTATTTT
few | TRBJ1-2 | TRBV5-6 | - | CASSLFQGVYGYTF | TGTGCCAGCAGCTTGTTCCAGGGAGTATATGGCTACACCTTC
- | TRBJ2-5 | TRBV6-6 | - | CASHSLTEQETQYF | TGTGCCAGCCATTCGCTGACGGAACAAGAGACCCAGTACTTC
- | TRBJ2-7 | TRBV5-4 | TRBD2 | CASSSPGLAGGPSPYEQYF | TGTGCCAGCAGCTCCCCGGGACTAGCGGGGGGGCCGAGCCCCTACGAGCAGTACTTC
few | TRBJ1-1 | TRBV20-1 | - | CSARAPGRNTEAFF | TGCAGTGCTAGAGCGCCGGGACGGAACACTGAAGCTTTCTTT
- | TRBJ2-3 | TRBV4-1 | - | CASSQGLLFFF | TGTGCCAGCAGCCAAGGTCTGCTATTCTTCTTT
few | TRBJ2-7 | TRBV27 | TRBD2 | CASSPRSGKSSYEQYF | TGTGCCAGCAGTCCACGGAGCGGGAAGAGCTCCTACGAGCAGTACTTC
few | TRBJ2-5 | TRBV7-6 | - | CASSLGEGGDQYF | TGTGCCAGCAGCTTGGGCGAGGGGGGGGACCAGTACTTC
- | TRBJ2-1 | TRBV11-2 | - | CASSLEPSGGQFF | TGTGCCAGCAGCTTAGAACCGTCCGGGGGGCAGTTCTTC
- | TRBJ1-2 | TRBV7-6 | - | CASSPDGLYGYTF | TGTGCCAGCAGTCCGGACGGTCTCTATGGCTACACCTTC
few | TRBJ2-5 | TRBV12-3/TRBV12-4 | TRBD2 | CASSFPLAGGQETQYF | TGTGCCAGCAGTTTCCCCCTAGCGGGAGGGCAAGAGACCCAGTACTTC
- | TRBJ2-1 | TRBV20-1 | TRBD2 | CSAIAGTSGDEQFF | TGCAGTGCTATCGCCGGGACTAGCGGTGATGAGCAGTTCTTC
- | TRBJ2-3 | TRBV7-9 | - | CASSSTVQGPHTDTQYF | TGTGCCAGCAGCTCGACGGTACAGGGCCCTCACACAGATACGCAGTATTTT
- | TRBJ2-5 | TRBV30 | TRBD1 | CACSGDRSQETQYF | TGTGCCTGTTCCGGGGACAGGTCTCAAGAGACCCAGTACTTC
few | TRBJ2-7 | TRBV12-3/TRBV12-4 | - | CASRQRQGPYEQYF | TGTGCCAGCAGACAAAGGCAGGGGCCCTACGAGCAGTACTTC
few | TRBJ2-5 | TRBV12-3/TRBV12-4 | TRBD2 | CASSPIAGVRETQYF | TGTGCCAGCAGTCCTATAGCGGGGGTGAGAGAGACCCAGTACTTC
once | TRBJ1-5 | TRBV6-2/TRBV6-3 | TRBD1 | CASSEQGARQHQHF | TGTGCCAGCAGCGAACAGGGGGCTCGTCAGCACCAGCATTTT
- | TRBJ2-3 | TRBV2 | - | CASSEVGRASDTQYF | TGTGCCAGCAGTGAGGTTGGCAGGGCGTCAGATACGCAGTATTTT
- | TRBJ1-5 | TRBV28 | TRBD1 | CASSRTGLTQPQHF | TGTGCCAGCAGCAGGACAGGGTTAACCCAGCCCCAGCATTTT
few | TRBJ2-5 | TRBV11-2 | TRBD1 | CASSSYRGREKTQYF | TGTGCCAGCAGCTCATACAGGGGGCGCGAAAAGACCCAGTACTTC
many | TRBJ2-1 | TRBV20-1 | TRBD2 | CSVRGRGSYNEQFF | TGCAGTGTTAGAGGGCGCGGGAGCTACAATGAGCAGTTCTTC
- | TRBJ2-7 | TRBV14 | TRBD2 | CASSHRRLAGAYEQYF | TGTGCCAGCAGCCACAGACGACTAGCGGGGGCCTACGAGCAGTACTTC
- | TRBJ2-1 | TRBV19 | TRBD1 | CASRPDRTYNEQFF | TGTGCCAGTAGGCCGGACAGGACCTACAATGAGCAGTTCTTC
few | TRBJ1-1 | TRBV7-7 | - | CASSLAQEWDRSTEAFF | TGTGCTAGCAGCTTAGCGCAGGAGTGGGATAGGAGCACTGAAGCTTTCTTT
- | TRBJ2-1 | TRBV24-1 | TRBD1 | CATSGPGQGVPDNEQFF | TGTGCCACCAGTGGGCCGGGACAGGGTGTTCCCGACAATGAGCAGTTCTTC
- | TRBJ2-1 | TRBV15 | - | CATSRHTGEQFF | TGTGCCACCAGCAGGCACACAGGTGAGCAGTTCTTC
few | TRBJ1-4 | TRBV11-2 | TRBD1 | CASSLDRESEKLFF | TGTGCCAGCAGCTTGGACAGGGAGAGTGAAAAACTGTTTTTT
- | TRBJ1-3 | TRBV7-2 | TRBD1 | CASSSRGTGSGNTIYF | TGTGCCAGCAGCTCTCGGGGGACAGGGAGCGGAAACACCATATATTTT
- | TRBJ1-2 | TRBV19 | - | CASSDWGNGYTF | TGTGCCAGTAGCGACTGGGGAAATGGCTACACCTTC
few | TRBJ2-7 | TRBV6-6 | - | CASSAMTGATDEQYF | TGTGCCAGCAGTGCAATGACGGGAGCGACCGACGAGCAGTACTTC
few | TRBJ1-4 | TRBV28 | - | CASSFFPGANEKLFF | TGTGCCAGCAGTTTTTTTCCCGGGGCTAATGAAAAACTGTTTTTT
- | TRBJ2-1 | TRBV29-1 | - | CSLSEDAYNEQFF | TGCAGTCTTAGCGAAGACGCCTACAATGAGCAGTTCTTC
many | TRBJ2-7 | TRBV6-1 | TRBD2 | CASSLGTSGTYEQYF | TGTGCCAGCAGTTTGGGGACTAGCGGGACCTACGAGCAGTACTTC
many | TRBJ2-3 | TRBV11-2 | TRBD2 | CASSSRGLAGGYSSDTQYF | TGTGCCAGCAGCTCCCGGGGACTAGCGGGGGGGTATTCCTCAGATACGCAGTATTTT
once | TRBJ2-7 | TRBV6-2/TRBV6-3 | - | CASRDSLRHEQYF | TGTGCCAGCAGGGACTCCTTACGCCACGAGCAGTACTTC
- | TRBJ2-2 | TRBV6-1 | - | CASNPGVGTGELFF | TGTGCCAGCAATCCTGGAGTAGGGACCGGGGAGCTGTTTTTT
- | TRBJ2-5 | TRBV11-2 | TRBD2 | CASSPGRGRGETQYF | TGTGCCAGCAGCCCCGGACGCGGGCGGGGGGAGACCCAGTACTTC
many | TRBJ2-1 | TRBV7-2 | TRBD1 | CASSVDRVLNEQFF | TGTGCCAGCAGCGTCGACAGGGTCCTCAATGAGCAGTTCTTC
- | TRBJ1-2 | TRBV6-6 | - | CASSYLGTGTNYGYTF | TGTGCCAGCAGTTACCTTGGGACGGGGACTAACTATGGCTACACCTTC
- | TRBJ1-1 | TRBV12-3/TRBV12-4 | - | CASSLAGEVGTEAFF | TGTGCCAGCAGTTTAGCAGGGGAGGTAGGTACTGAAGCTTTCTTT
many | TRBJ1-2 | TRBV7-2 | - | CASRVQGPYTF | TGTGCCAGCAGGGTCCAGGGTCCATACACCTTC